This T cell receptor beta chain was documented in a study of prognosis after radiotherapy for stage I lung cancer. Study summary: Enrollment began in early 2018 and ended in 2019; the enrolled patients had stage I non-small cell lung cancer. Distant metastases showed up in a few patients after radiotherapy, at a median of approximately 7 months, while roughly 16 showed no significant progression.

Trimming left V 7 bases short and J 5 bases short, with 25 bases between. The CDR3 length is 16 residues. Germline lookup yields CDR1 DFQATT and CDR2 SNEGSKA (reference sequence). This clonotype was seen ten or more times. The TCR beta CDR3 region was amplified from genomic DNA, with two rounds of multiplex PCR being used for the amplification. Specific primers for each TRBV and TRBJ gene were what first-round PCR used. TCRdb called the multiplex PCR reads again in MiXCR, with one record for every CDR3 protein. The sample records more than 15,000 distinct CDR3 sequences, approximately 15% being singletons.

The sample was PBMCs, taken before or after stereotactic body radiation therapy (not recorded which). The rearrangement joins TRBV20-1 to TRBJ2-3; TRBD1 is a possible D gene (6 bases). The receptor was isolated from a donor at least 50 years old with non-small cell lung cancer. As DNA, the CDR3 is TGCAGTGTTTACACCCCGGGACATGATGGAAGAGATACGCAGTATTTT. Protein sequence: CSVYTPGHDGRDTQYF.